These 24 T cell receptor beta chains came from one sample sequenced in a study of blood T cell repertoires in COVID-19. Using immunoSEQ multiplex PCR, the repertoire was profiled, and TCRdb retains in-frame clones only, with some absent. The sample consists of around 340,000 clones, about nine tenths of them appearing once. The sequencing input was PBMCs or T cells enriched from blood (not recorded which). The receptor set was obtained from a woman in her twenties or thirties who had been exposed to COVID-19.

V gene TRBV19 combines with J gene TRBJ2-7; the D gene is possibly TRBD2 (5 bases). Germline-derived CDR1 and CDR2 are LNHDA and SQIVND (reference sequence). The CDR3 loop spans 13 amino acids. V gave up 5 bases and J gave up 7 bases, with 15 bases separating them. The CDR3 loop reads CASSPRGVSEQYF. The CDR3, as DNA: TGTGCCAGTAGTCCCCGGGGAGTTTCGGAGCAGTACTTC. Variable domain in full (rest from reference TRBV19 and TRBJ2-7): DGGITQSPKYLFRKEGQNVTLSCEQNLNHDAMYWYRQDPGQGLRLIYYSQIVNDFQKGDIAEGYSVSREKKESFPLTVTSAQKNPTAFYLCASSPRGVSEQYFGPGTRLTVT.

V and J are TRBV27 and TRBJ2-5; TRBD2 agrees at 7 bases. The CDR3 extends over 13 amino acids. The junction had 0 bases not matched to a gene; V was cut back by 3 bases and J by 2 bases. The V gene's germline CDR1 is MNHEY and CDR2 SMNVEV (reference sequence). The DNA for the CDR3 is TGTGCCAGCAGTTTCGGGGGGCAAGAGACCCAGTACTTC. This encodes CASSFGGQETQYF.

The CDR3: CASSSTGETNEKLFF. CDR3 sequence (DNA): TGCGCCAGCAGCTCAACAGGGGAAACTAATGAAAAACTGTTTTTT. The chain links TRBV5-1 to TRBJ1-4; 7 bases fit TRBD1. The CDR3 has 15 amino acids. J lost 1 base, V lost 3 bases, and 3 bases had no gene match. Germline V gene data show CDR1 as SGHRS and CDR2 as YFSETQ.

The count of this clone is one. The chain couples TRBV7-9 to TRBJ2-1, with D possibly being TRBD2 (6 bases). This CDR3 region has 18 residues. V lost 5 bases to trimming and J lost 7 bases, with 27 bases between them. Germline CDR1 SEHNR, CDR2 FQNEAQ (reference sequence). Here the CDR3 DNA reads TGTGCCAGCAGCCAAATAGCGGTACCTGAGACCCGCCAGAATGAGCAGTTCTTC. Translated, it gives CASSQIAVPETRQNEQFF.

V usage is TRBV29-1 and J usage is TRBJ2-5; D perhaps matches TRBD2 (7 bases). The CDR3 covers 13 residues. Germline V gene sequence: CDR1 SQVTM, CDR2 ANQGSEA. V was cut by 7 bases and J by 0 bases, with 12 bases left in between. CDR3 DNA: TGCAGCGCTGAGGGGGGGAACCAAGAGACCCAGTACTTC. Translating it yields CSAEGGNQETQYF. Combining the CDR3 with reference TRBV29-1 and TRBJ2-5 gives the whole variable domain SAVISQKPSRDICQRGTSLTIQCQVDSQVTMMFWYRQQPGQSLTLIATANQGSEATYESGFVIDKFPISRPNLTFSTLTVSNMSPEDSSIYLCSAEGGNQETQYFGPGTRLLVL.

The CDR3 spells CASSLSAQGTIHYEQYF. The CDR3 region has the DNA TGTGCCAGCAGTTTATCGGCGCAGGGAACAATACACTACGAGCAGTACTTC. J is TRBJ2-7 and V is TRBV28; TRBD1 is a possible D gene (5 bases). This CDR3 has 17 residues. The V end lost 1 base, the J end lost 3 bases, and 19 bases lay between the germline ends. From germline, CDR1 is MDHEN and CDR2 SYDVKM.

The rearrangement joins TRBV28 to TRBJ2-5; 11 nucleotides match TRBD2. The germline gives CDR1 MDHEN, CDR2 SYDVKM. This CDR3 contains 16 residues. J gave up 2 bases and V 1 base, and 3 bases lay outside the gene matches. The CDR3 is CASSLLTSGMQETQYF. CDR3 DNA: TGTGCCAGCAGTTTATTGACTAGCGGGATGCAAGAGACCCAGTACTTC.

This chain joins TRBV10-1 and TRBJ2-7; D is unclear. CDR1 WNHNN and CDR2 SYGVQD come from the germline V gene (reference sequence). V was shortened by 3 bases and J by 2 bases, with 11 bases between the two germline ends. This CDR3 contains 14 residues. The CDR3 DNA reads as TGCGCCAGCAGTGAAGGCCCAGGCGCCTACGAGCAGTACTTC. Protein sequence: CASSEGPGAYEQYF.

J is TRBJ2-3 and V is TRBV5-1, with D unclear. This CDR3 region has 15 residues. The V end lost 1 base, the J end lost 0 bases, and 9 bases lay between the germline ends. Germline loops: CDR1 SGHRS, CDR2 YFSETQ. CDR3 DNA: TGCGCCAGCAGCTTGACAGAGAGTAGCACAGATACGCAGTATTTT. Its protein is CASSLTESSTDTQYF.

The CDR3: CASERERKETQYF. For the CDR3, the DNA is TGTGCCAGCGAGCGGGAAAGGAAAGAGACCCAGTACTTC. This chain uses TRBV2 with TRBJ2-5; 7 bases are shared with TRBD2. The CDR3 is 13 residues long. The germline V gene encodes CDR1 SNHLY and CDR2 FYNNEI. The ends lost 8 bases at V and 3 bases at J; junction bases unmatched: 6.

V usage is TRBV5-6 and J usage is TRBJ1-5; D is undetermined. V dropped 4 bases and J dropped 3 bases, with 11 bases sitting between them. CDR3 size: 14 residues. The germline CDR1 and CDR2 sequences are SGHDT and YYEEEE. CDR3 sequence (DNA): TGTGCCAGCAGCCGTGGGCAAGTCAATCAGCCCCAGCATTTT. This translates into CASSRGQVNQPQHF.

The rearrangement joins TRBV5-6 to TRBJ2-7, with 14 bases aligning to TRBD2. Per the germline V gene, CDR1 is SGHDT and CDR2 is YYEEEE. The CDR3 loop spans 17 amino acids. V dropped 0 bases and J dropped 6; count of bases not matched to a gene: 8. This chain's CDR3 is CASSLARSGLAGGEQYF. CDR3 DNA: TGTGCCAGCAGCTTGGCCCGTTCAGGACTAGCGGGAGGCGAGCAGTACTTC. The full variable domain, rest sourced from reference TRBV5-6 and TRBJ2-7, is DAGVTQSPTHLIKTRGQQVTLRCSPKSGHDTVSWYQQALGQGPQFIFQYYEEEERQRGNFPDRFSGHQFPNYSSELNVNALLLGDSALYLCASSLARSGLAGGEQYFGPGTRLTVT.

The chain couples TRBV3-1 (or the pseudogene TRBV3-2) to TRBJ2-7; 10 positions match TRBD2. This CDR3 region has 13 residues. Germline V lookup: CDR1 LGHDT, CDR2 YNNKEL (reference sequence). J was trimmed by 3 bases and V by 8 bases; bases with no gene match: 4. The CDR3: CASAGLADYEQYF. The DNA for the CDR3 is TGTGCCAGCGCCGGACTAGCGGACTACGAGCAGTACTTC.

This sequence joins TRBV19 and TRBJ2-1, with 7 positions matching TRBD1. The CDR3 is made up of 14 amino acids. V shed 7 bases, J shed 2 bases, and the junction held 5 bases outside the gene matches. Germline CDR1 LNHDA, CDR2 SQIVND (reference sequence). The CDR3 here is CASNRGVPYNEQFF. The CDR3 bases are TGTGCCAGTAACAGGGGAGTCCCCTACAATGAGCAGTTCTTC.

The V gene is TRBV19, the J gene TRBJ2-1, with D maybe TRBD2 (6 bases). The V and J ends lost 5 bases and 3 bases respectively, with 14 bases between them. Per germline, CDR1 LNHDA and CDR2 SQIVND (reference sequence). The CDR3 covers 15 residues. As DNA, the CDR3 is TGTGCCAGTAGTTTTAGCGGAAGCTACTACAATGAGCAGTTCTTC. Translation: CASSFSGSYYNEQFF.

J is TRBJ1-2 and V is TRBV10-3; TRBD1 might be the D (5 bases). The CDR3 contains 14 residues. The germline V gene encodes CDR1 ENHRY and CDR2 SYGVKD. Trimming shortened V by 8 bases and J by 2 bases, and 15 bases separated the two germline ends. CDR3 residues: CAIHGGGTNYGYTF. The CDR3 DNA reads as TGTGCCATCCACGGTGGAGGGACCAACTATGGCTACACCTTC.

This clone came up once. The CDR3 sequence is CASRLASGATYEQYF. The CDR3 DNA reads TGTGCCAGCAGGTTAGCTAGCGGGGCGACCTACGAGCAGTACTTC. This chain uses TRBV28 with TRBJ2-7; TRBD2 agrees at 9 bases. The ends lost 6 bases at V and 2 bases at J; junction bases unmatched: 8. CDR1 is MDHEN, CDR2 SYDVKM, per germline. The CDR3 runs to 15 residues. The full variable domain, completed using reference TRBV28 and TRBJ2-7, is DVKVTQSSRYLVKRTGEKVFLECVQDMDHENMFWYRQDPGLGLRLIYFSYDVKMKEKGDIPEGYSVSREKKERFSLILESASTNQTSMYLCASRLASGATYEQYFGPGTRLTVT.

The gene calls are TRBV5-4 and TRBJ2-3, with 12 bases aligning to TRBD2. J gave up 4 bases and V 4 bases, and 7 bases lay outside the gene matches. The CDR3 runs to 16 residues. CDR1 and CDR2 (germline): SGHNT, YYREEE (reference sequence). In DNA, the CDR3 is TGTGCCAGCAGCCGTCGACTAGCGGGAGAAGCAGATACGCAGTATTTT. Translation: CASSRRLAGEADTQYF.

The chain is built from TRBV10-2 and TRBJ2-1; the D is unclear. The germline CDR1 and CDR2 sequences are WSHSY and SAAADI. The CDR3 has 11 residues. Trimming stripped 4 bases from V and 5 bases from J, with 3 bases between. This CDR3 is CASSVNNEQFF. In nucleotides, the CDR3 is TGCGCCAGCAGTGTCAACAATGAGCAGTTCTTC.

The chain is built from TRBV28 and TRBJ1-5, with 9 bases identical to TRBD1. The V gene end was trimmed by 5 bases and the J gene end by 7 bases; junction bases not matched to a gene: 12. Per germline, CDR1 MDHEN and CDR2 SYDVKM. The CDR3 loop spans 16 amino acids. CDR3 region: CASSPIWGQGGQPQHF. The CDR3 DNA sequence: TGTGCCAGCAGTCCGATATGGGGACAGGGCGGGCAGCCCCAGCATTTT.

This chain uses TRBV7-3 with TRBJ2-3; 7 bases line up with TRBD2. The V gene end was trimmed by 6 bases and the J gene end by 0 bases; junction bases not matched to a gene: 6. Germline-derived CDR1 and CDR2 are SGHTA and FQGTGA. The CDR3 consists of 15 residues. The CDR3 here is CASRPSGSSTDTQYF. The CDR3 bases are TGTGCCAGCAGACCTAGCGGAAGTAGCACAGATACGCAGTATTTT.

This chain uses TRBV5-1 with TRBJ1-1; maybe TRBD1 (5 bases). V was pared by 4 bases and J by 0 bases, with 10 bases between. Germline-derived CDR1 and CDR2 are SGHRS and YFSETQ. This CDR3 contains 14 residues. The CDR3 DNA follows: TGCGCCAGCAGCCGGAGGGGTATGAACACTGAAGCTTTCTTT. Its protein is CASSRRGMNTEAFF. Full variable domain (remainder filled in from reference TRBV5-1 and TRBJ1-1): KAGVTQTPRYLIKTRGQQVTLSCSPISGHRSVSWYQQTPGQGLQFLFEYFSETQRNKGNFPGRFSGRQFSNSRSEMNVSTLELGDSALYLCASSRRGMNTEAFFGQGTRLTVV.

The chain carries TRBV3-1 (or the pseudogene TRBV3-2) and TRBJ2-1; 14 bases fit TRBD2. The germline V gene encodes CDR1 LGHDT and CDR2 YNNKEL (reference sequence). With 1 base clipped from V and 15 bases from J, the junction kept 2 bases outside the gene matches. The CDR3 has 13 residues. The CDR3 region is CASSQGTSGRRFF. CDR3 nucleotides: TGTGCCAGCAGCCAAGGGACTAGCGGGAGGAGGTTCTTC.

The chain joins TRBV5-6 to TRBJ1-1; D is uncertain. V shed 2 bases and J shed 3 bases, with 14 bases lying between them. This CDR3 has 15 residues. CDR1 and CDR2 from the germline V gene are SGHDT and YYEEEE. The CDR3 protein is CASSLLAAGYTEAFF. The CDR3 nucleotides are TGTGCCAGCAGCTTACTCGCGGCCGGGTACACTGAAGCTTTCTTT.